One T cell receptor beta chain is described in this entry. The source of the sample is a study of blood T cell repertoires in COVID-19. Study at large: Material from acute and convalescent COVID-19 was sourced from the United States, Italy and Spain.

Germline V gene lookup returns CDR1 SQVTM and CDR2 ANQGSEA. The length of the CDR3 is 12 residues. V was clipped by 4 bases and J by 7 bases, with 14 bases between them. Study members were between roughly 18 and 89 years old and lived in 24 US regions. Cohort allocation depended upon clinical history that participants reported. Two negative PCRs, clearance, or symptom resolution were required of recovered Cohort 3 donors. The table came from immunoSEQ multiplex PCR; TCRdb's copy has only in-frame clones and leaves some out. This sample has roughly 450,000 clones; less than 95% occur once, and the top ten carry 0.6%.

This clonotype was sampled from a man aged 18-30 years who had recovered from COVID-19. Input material: PBMCs or T cells enriched from blood (not recorded which). The chain employs TRBV29-1 and TRBJ2-7; D is unresolved. This chain's CDR3 is CSVVPVGEEQYF. The CDR3 DNA reads as TGCAGCGTTGTCCCAGTGGGCGAAGAGCAGTACTTC.